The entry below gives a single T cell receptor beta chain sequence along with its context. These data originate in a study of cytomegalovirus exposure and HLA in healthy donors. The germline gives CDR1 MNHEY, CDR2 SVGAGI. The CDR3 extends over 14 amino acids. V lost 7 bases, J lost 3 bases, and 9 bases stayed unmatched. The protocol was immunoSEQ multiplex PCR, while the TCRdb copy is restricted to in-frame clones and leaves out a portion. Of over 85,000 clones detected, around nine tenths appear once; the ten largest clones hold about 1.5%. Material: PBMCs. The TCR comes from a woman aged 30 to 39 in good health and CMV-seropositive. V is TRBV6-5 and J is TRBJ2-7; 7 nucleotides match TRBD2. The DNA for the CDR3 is TGTGCCAGCACCTCTTCTAGCGGAGTCTACGAGCAGTACTTC. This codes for CASTSSSGVYEQYF.